This T cell receptor (beta chain) is drawn from a study of monozygotic twins with inflammatory bowel disease. TCRdb reprocessed the 5' RACE reads; each CDR3 protein has one entry and no DNA is given. This listing includes 200,000 to 250,000 distinct CDR3 sequences. Germline lookup yields CDR1 MNHNS and CDR2 SASEGT. The CDR3 length is 14 residues. General study points: Among IBD patients, TCRbeta diversity (inverse Simpson) was lower than in healthy co-twins.

In the case of this clonotype: Its antigen is unknown.

The V call is TRBV6-1, the J call TRBJ2-1; TCRdb names TRBD2, which stays unverified in the absence of DNA. Sequences were obtained from blood. The sequence was collected from a human donor with ulcerative colitis or Crohn's disease, or a healthy co-twin of an affected twin (not recorded which). CDR3 sequence: CASSLGIAGYEQFF.